Given below is one TCR beta chain in context. Antigen: not known. The likely explanation is a read error, given a far larger clone one base away. Per germline, CDR1 SEHNR and CDR2 FQNEAQ (reference sequence). The CDR3 is made up of 14 amino acids. The library was built from roughly 400 ng RNA with molecular barcoded adaptors for alpha/delta and beta/gamma chains. MiXCR, run by TCRdb on the reads, gives a single entry per CDR3 protein. The sample lists approximately 150,000 distinct CDR3 sequences, under 15% occurring once. This sample is drawn from a study of read filtering for tumor transcriptome and immune sequencing. Study conclusions and caveats: Sorted CD138-negative bone marrow cells were not purified T cells. IR-seq captured clonotypes deeper and more reliably than RNA-seq.

This chain joins TRBV7-9 and TRBJ2-1; TRBD1 agrees at 10 bases. The receptor was derived from a donor older than 35 with multiple myeloma. The specimen was a population of CD138-negative cells sorted from bone marrow. Written as DNA, the CDR3 is TGTGCCACCCTCCGGGACAGGGGCTACAATGAGCAGTCCTTC. The encoded protein is CATLRDRGYNEQSF.